One and the same sample provided the 21 T cell receptor beta chains below, sequenced in a study of identical twins. TCRdb re-called the 5' RACE reads with MiXCR, one entry per CDR3 protein. The table records 700,000 to 950,000 distinct CDR3 sequences, around 12% of them present only once. These data also featured in a second study, about yellow fever vaccine responses in identical twins.

Material: PBMCs. The receptors originated from a woman under 30 in good health.

This rearrangement joins TRBV6-6 to TRBJ2-7, with D unresolved. Germline V gives CDR1 MNHNY, CDR2 SVGAGI (reference sequence). This CDR3 region has 12 residues. Trimming took 4 bases from V and 3 from J, leaving 7 bases between them. Here the CDR3 reads CASSSLVYEQYV. The CDR3, as DNA: TGTGCCAGCAGTTCCCTAGTCTACGAGCAGTACGTC.

This clonotype has just a few counts. The DNA of the CDR3 is TGTGCCACCGCACCGGGGGATTATAGCAATCAGCCCCAGCATTTT. This encodes CATAPGDYSNQPQHF. This chain links TRBV24-1 with TRBJ1-5, with D possibly TRBD1 on 5 matching bases. CDR1 is KGHDR, CDR2 SFDVKD, per germline. V gave up 9 bases and J gave up 0 bases, with 14 bases separating them. CDR3 length equals 15 residues.

This clonotype was found many times. This sequence joins TRBV5-1 and TRBJ1-3; no clear D. From germline, CDR1 is SGHRS and CDR2 YFSETQ. The CDR3 is 13 amino acids. V dropped 0 bases and J dropped 5 bases, with 6 bases sitting between them. The CDR3 protein is CASSLDSRNTIYF. For the CDR3, the DNA is TGCGCCAGCAGCTTGGACAGCCGAAACACCATATATTTT. The full variable domain, completed using reference TRBV5-1 and TRBJ1-3, is KAGVTQTPRYLIKTRGQQVTLSCSPISGHRSVSWYQQTPGQGLQFLFEYFSETQRNKGNFPGRFSGRQFSNSRSEMNVSTLELGDSALYLCASSLDSRNTIYFGEGSWLTVV.

This clonotype was seen at least ten times. V usage is TRBV12-3 or TRBV12-4 and J usage is TRBJ2-7; no clear D. The CDR3 is 13 amino acids. Between the trimmed V and J ends, which lost 3 bases and 6 bases, there was a span of 12 bases. CDR3 amino acids: CASSFIGDSEQYF. The CDR3 nucleotides are TGTGCCAGCAGTTTCATCGGAGATAGCGAGCAGTACTTC.

This chain connects TRBV19 to TRBJ2-1; D call uncertain. Germline-derived CDR1 and CDR2 are LNHDA and SQIVND (reference sequence). V lost 1 base to trimming and J lost 5 bases, with 12 bases between them. CDR3 length equals 15 residues. The DNA of the CDR3 is TGTGCCAGTAGTATAGGAGCTACCTGGGACAATGAGCAGTTCTTC. Translating it yields CASSIGATWDNEQFF.

The V and J genes are TRBV2 and TRBJ1-4; 8 bases fit TRBD1. This CDR3 comprises 15 residues. Trimming took 10 bases from V and 3 from J; bases not matched to a gene: 10. Germline lookup yields CDR1 SNHLY and CDR2 FYNNEI. CDR3 amino acids: CATRNLQGANEKLFF. The CDR3, as DNA: TGTGCCACCAGAAACTTACAGGGGGCTAATGAAAAACTGTTTTTT.

The sample holds a few counts of this clonotype. The chain uses TRBV5-1 and TRBJ2-4; weak D call: TRBD1 (6 bases). The CDR3 runs to 15 residues. V was clipped by 4 bases and J by 3 bases, with 14 bases between them. In germline, CDR1 is SGHRS, CDR2 YFSETQ. Here the CDR3 reads CASSQTGMGKNIQYF. In DNA, the CDR3 is TGCGCCAGCAGCCAAACAGGGATGGGCAAAAACATTCAGTACTTC.

V and J are TRBV2 and TRBJ2-7; D might be TRBD2 (5 bases). Deletions cut 4 bases from V and 3 bases from J, with 16 bases between. Germline values: CDR1 SNHLY, CDR2 FYNNEI. CDR3 length equals 15 residues. CDR3 bases: TGTGCCAGCAGTGTTGCTAGCTCCCCACTCTACGAGCAGTACTTC. Amino acid sequence: CASSVASSPLYEQYF.

This clonotype was recorded many times. The chain couples TRBV6-1 to TRBJ2-1; D is unclear. Trimming took 6 bases from V and 6 from J, leaving 12 bases between them. Per germline, CDR1 MNHNS and CDR2 SASEGT. There are 13 residues in the CDR3. The CDR3 region has the DNA TGTGCCAGCAGCCCCGGCGGTCCCAATGAGCAGTTCTTC. As protein: CASSPGGPNEQFF.

The rearrangement joins TRBV6-6 to TRBJ2-4; 7 bases fit TRBD1. After removal of 5 bases from V and 7 bases from J, the junction contained 5 bases not matched to a gene. In germline, CDR1 is MNHNY, CDR2 SVGAGI (reference sequence). CDR3 size: 13 residues. The CDR3 DNA reads TGTGCCAGCAGTGCCCGACAGGGCAACATTCAGTACTTC. Its protein product is CASSARQGNIQYF.

This clonotype was detected a few times. The J gene is TRBJ2-5, the V gene TRBV5-1; D gene unclear. Germline V gene sequence: CDR1 SGHRS, CDR2 YFSETQ. V lost 4 bases and J lost 2, with 12 bases in between. The CDR3 extends over 14 amino acids. CDR3 loop: CASSPIGPQETQYF. Here the CDR3 DNA reads TGCGCCAGCAGCCCTATAGGCCCACAAGAGACCCAGTACTTC.

There are a few counts of this clonotype. The chain links TRBV12-3 or TRBV12-4 to TRBJ2-1; TRBD2 matches at 10 bases. The V and J ends lost 0 bases and 8 bases, in that order; junction bases with no gene match: 7. The CDR3 is 16 amino acids. The DNA of the CDR3 is TGTGCCAGCAGTTTAGCCCCTAGCGGGAGTATCGATGAGCAGTTCTTC. Translated: CASSLAPSGSIDEQFF.

The chain is built from TRBV24-1 and TRBJ2-2; D unclear. Trimming took off 3 bases at V and 0 bases at J, with 16 bases between the two ends. The germline CDR1 and CDR2 sequences are KGHDR and SFDVKD. This CDR3 is 18 amino acids long. CDR3 sequence reads: CATSDPLDVASNTGELFF. In DNA form, the CDR3 reads TGTGCCACCAGTGATCCATTAGACGTGGCCTCGAACACCGGGGAGCTGTTTTTT.

This clonotype was found a few times. J is TRBJ1-6 and V is TRBV28; D possibly corresponds to TRBD1 (6 bases). Germline CDR1 and CDR2: MDHEN and SYDVKM. V lost 6 bases and J 10 bases, leaving 22 bases between the germline ends. This CDR3 is built from 16 residues. CDR3 amino acids: CASSEPQQGPRSPLHF. CDR3 bases: TGTGCCAGCAGCGAACCCCAGCAGGGGCCGCGGTCACCCCTCCACTTT.

The chain recombines TRBV11-2 with TRBJ2-1; 7 bases fit TRBD2. Trimming took 4 bases from V and 0 from J; bases not matched to a gene: 9. The CDR3 totals 17 residues. CDR1 and CDR2 (germline): SGHAT, FQNNGV. CDR3 in amino acids: CASSSELAESSYNEQFF. For the CDR3, the DNA is TGTGCCAGCAGCTCCGAGCTAGCGGAGAGCTCCTACAATGAGCAGTTCTTC.

This clonotype was seen ten or more times. The chain couples TRBV24-1 to TRBJ2-1, with D maybe TRBD1 (5 bases). CDR1 is KGHDR, CDR2 SFDVKD, per germline. V was trimmed by 9 bases and J by 9 bases, leaving 11 bases between them. CDR3 length: 11 amino acids. The CDR3 bases are TGTGCCACCGGCCAGGGCGGTGAGCAGTTCTTC. This codes for CATGQGGEQFF.

This clonotype was counted between two and nine times. V usage is TRBV2 and J usage is TRBJ2-3; 8 positions agree with TRBD1. Germline assignment: CDR1 SNHLY and CDR2 FYNNEI. Trimming took 6 bases from V and 5 from J; bases not matched to a gene: 4. CDR3 length equals 13 residues. As DNA, the CDR3 is TGTGCCAGCAGGTCCACAGGGGGAGATACGCAGTATTTT. It is translated as CASRSTGGDTQYF.

The V call is TRBV6-1, the J call TRBJ1-6, with a tentative D call TRBD1 (5 bases). CDR1 MNHNS and CDR2 SASEGT come from the germline V gene. V was trimmed by 5 bases and J by 7 bases, leaving 12 bases between them. This CDR3 is built from 14 residues. DNA for the CDR3: TGTGCCAGCAGTCTCGGGGACGAAAATTCACCCCTCCACTTT. Its protein product is CASSLGDENSPLHF.

Only a few counts were recorded for this clonotype. The chain carries TRBV2 and TRBJ2-6, with D unclear. This CDR3 comprises 14 residues. Germline V lookup: CDR1 SNHLY, CDR2 FYNNEI. The V end was cut by 10 bases, the J end by 2 bases, with 12 bases between. The CDR3 loop reads CATTQTAGANVLTF. CDR3 DNA sequence: TGTGCCACCACACAGACGGCTGGGGCCAACGTCCTGACTTTC.

In this sample, this clonotype turned up a few times. The chain has TRBV7-2 and TRBJ1-4; maybe TRBD1 (6 bases). CDR1 SGHTA and CDR2 FQGNSA come from the germline V gene. This CDR3 spans 15 amino acids. V lost 1 base and J 4 bases, leaving 10 bases between the germline ends. DNA for the CDR3: TGTGCCAGCAGCTTAGGTTTCAGGGGTAATGAAAAACTGTTTTTT. Encoded protein: CASSLGFRGNEKLFF. Using reference TRBV7-2 and TRBJ1-4 for the parts outside the CDR3, the full variable domain is GAGVSQSPSNKVTEKGKDVELRCDPISGHTALYWYRQSLGQGLEFLIYFQGNSAPDKSGLPSDRFSAERTGGSVSTLTIQRTQQEDSAVYLCASSLGFRGNEKLFFGSGTQLSVL.

In its sample, this clonotype was seen many times. The chain recombines TRBV6-1 with TRBJ1-5, with unresolved D. The CDR3 is 15 residues long. Germline lookup yields CDR1 MNHNS and CDR2 SASEGT. Trimming stripped 1 base from V and 4 bases from J, with 11 bases between. The CDR3 nucleotides read TGTGCCAGCAGTGAAGAAGTAACCTTGAATCAGCCCCAGCATTTT. It is translated as CASSEEVTLNQPQHF.